This T cell receptor (beta chain) appears in the sequencing data of a study of blood T cell repertoires in COVID-19. About the research overall: Sites across the United States, Italy and Spain contributed samples from acute and convalescent COVID-19. T cells, B-cell-depleted T cells, or PBMCs provided the cDNA or gDNA that served as material.

Germline CDR1 and CDR2: SGHRS and YFSETQ. The V segment lost 1 base and the J segment 9 bases; nucleotides outside the gene matches: 13. This CDR3 is built from 16 residues. Methods used by the authors: The authors estimated nucleated cell counts from reference gene primer amplification. Profiled with immunoSEQ multiplex PCR; TCRdb holds only in-frame clones, not every one. V and J calls and clone size follow that table, whereas D and trimming were derived from the DNA. The repertoire holds 200,000 to 300,000 clones, about nine tenths seen once, with approximately 9.8% in the top ten. A single count supports this clone.

The chain links TRBV5-1 to TRBJ2-1; 7 nucleotides align to TRBD2. Material for sequencing was peripheral blood. This TCR was recovered from a man in his forties who had recovered from COVID-19. This chain's CDR3 is CASSLMSGLVAGEQFF. CDR3 DNA sequence: TGCGCCAGCAGCTTGATGTCCGGACTAGTGGCGGGTGAGCAGTTCTTC.